This TCR beta chain was profiled in a study of T cell responses to AZD1222 COVID-19 vaccine. General observations from the study: Unmutated variant regions are reportedly targeted by nearly half of spike-specific TCRs. After two AZD1222 doses, spike-specific TCR breadth and depth rose versus day 0. Along spike, vaccine-associated CD4 TCRs were found throughout, with dominance at 160-218 and 743-854.

Sequencing was performed with immunoSEQ multiplex PCR; in TCRdb, only in-frame clones are kept and a portion is missing. Seen here are roughly 70,000 clones, around nine tenths observed once, and the top ten hold around 5.1%. Note on this clone: As yet, its antigen is unknown.

The germline CDR1 and CDR2 sequences are LGHNA and YSLEER. The V end was cut by 0 bases, the J end by 3 bases, with 12 bases between. The CDR3 covers 15 residues. Specimen: peripheral blood, collected 28 days after the second dose of the MenACWY control vaccine. The V gene is TRBV4-3, the J gene TRBJ2-7; D possibly matches TRBD1 or TRBD2 (6 bases each). The clonotype originates from an adult who received the MenACWY meningococcal vaccine as a control. CDR3 in amino acids: CASSQDNRGDYEQYF. The CDR3 bases are TGCGCCAGCAGCCAAGATAATAGGGGGGACTACGAGCAGTACTTC.